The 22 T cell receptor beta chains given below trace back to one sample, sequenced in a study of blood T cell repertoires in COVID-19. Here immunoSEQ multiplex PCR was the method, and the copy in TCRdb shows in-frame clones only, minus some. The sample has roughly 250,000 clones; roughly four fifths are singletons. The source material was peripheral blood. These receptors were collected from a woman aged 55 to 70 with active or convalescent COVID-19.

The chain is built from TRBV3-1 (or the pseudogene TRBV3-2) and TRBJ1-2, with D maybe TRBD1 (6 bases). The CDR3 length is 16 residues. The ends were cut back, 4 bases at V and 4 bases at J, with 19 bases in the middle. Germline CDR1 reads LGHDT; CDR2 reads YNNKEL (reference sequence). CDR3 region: CASSPHRGALSYGYTF. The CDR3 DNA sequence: TGTGCCAGCAGCCCTCACCGGGGGGCTCTCTCCTATGGCTACACCTTC.

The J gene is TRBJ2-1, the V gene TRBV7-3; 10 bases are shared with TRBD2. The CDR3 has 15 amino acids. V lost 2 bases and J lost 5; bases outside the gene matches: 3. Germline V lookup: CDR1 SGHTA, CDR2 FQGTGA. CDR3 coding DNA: TGTGCCAGCAGCTTAGCCCTAGCGGGGGACAATGAGCAGTTCTTC. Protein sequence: CASSLALAGDNEQFF.

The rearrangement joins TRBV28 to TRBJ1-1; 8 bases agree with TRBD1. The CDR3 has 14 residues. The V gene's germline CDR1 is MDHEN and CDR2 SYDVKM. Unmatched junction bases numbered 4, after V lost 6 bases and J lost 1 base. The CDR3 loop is CASRPGQANTEAFF. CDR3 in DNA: TGTGCCAGCAGACCGGGACAGGCGAACACTGAAGCTTTCTTT.

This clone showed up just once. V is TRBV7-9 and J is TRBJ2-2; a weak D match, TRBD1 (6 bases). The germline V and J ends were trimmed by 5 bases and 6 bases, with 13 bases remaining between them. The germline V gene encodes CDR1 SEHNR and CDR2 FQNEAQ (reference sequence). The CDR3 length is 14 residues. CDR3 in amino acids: CASSLTGGAGELFF. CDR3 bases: TGTGCCAGCAGCCTGACAGGAGGAGCCGGGGAGCTGTTTTTT.

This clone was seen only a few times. This chain's CDR3 is CSVGSPKRPTDTQYF. CDR3 DNA: TGCAGCGTTGGATCCCCCAAGCGTCCCACAGATACGCAGTATTTT. The V call is TRBV29-1, the J call TRBJ2-3; no clear D gene. This CDR3 spans 15 amino acids. CDR1 is SQVTM, CDR2 ANQGSEA, per germline. V was pared by 4 bases and J by 2 bases, with 16 bases between.

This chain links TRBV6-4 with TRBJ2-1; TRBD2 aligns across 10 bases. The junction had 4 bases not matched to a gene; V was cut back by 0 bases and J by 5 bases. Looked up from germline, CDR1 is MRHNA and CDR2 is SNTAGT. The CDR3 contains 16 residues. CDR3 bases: TGTGCCAGCAGTGACTCCTATAGCGGGGGGAACAATGAGCAGTTCTTC. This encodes CASSDSYSGGNNEQFF.

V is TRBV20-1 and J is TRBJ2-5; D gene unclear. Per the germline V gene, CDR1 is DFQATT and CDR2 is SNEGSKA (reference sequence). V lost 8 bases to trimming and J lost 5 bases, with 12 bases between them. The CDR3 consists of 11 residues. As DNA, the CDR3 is TGCAGTATTCCCCCCCGGGAGACCCAGTACTTC. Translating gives CSIPPRETQYF.

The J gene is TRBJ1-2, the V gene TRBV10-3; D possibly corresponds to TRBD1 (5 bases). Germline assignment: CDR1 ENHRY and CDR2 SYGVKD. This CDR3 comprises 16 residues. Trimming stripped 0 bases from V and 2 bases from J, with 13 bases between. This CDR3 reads CAISESPPGGNYGYTF. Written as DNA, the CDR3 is TGTGCCATCAGTGAGTCCCCACCGGGGGGAAACTATGGCTACACCTTC.

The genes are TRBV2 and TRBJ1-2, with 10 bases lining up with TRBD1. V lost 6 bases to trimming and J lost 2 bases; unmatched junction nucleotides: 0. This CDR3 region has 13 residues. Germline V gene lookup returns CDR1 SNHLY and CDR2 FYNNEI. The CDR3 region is CASRGQGNYGYTF. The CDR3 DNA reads TGTGCCAGCAGGGGACAGGGGAACTATGGCTACACCTTC.

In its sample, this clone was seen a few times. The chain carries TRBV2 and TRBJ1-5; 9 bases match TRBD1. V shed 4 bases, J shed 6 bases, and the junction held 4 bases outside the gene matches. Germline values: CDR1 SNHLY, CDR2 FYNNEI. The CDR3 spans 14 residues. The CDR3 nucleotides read TGTGCCAGCAGTGGGAGGACAGGGGTTCAGCCCCAGCATTTT. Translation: CASSGRTGVQPQHF. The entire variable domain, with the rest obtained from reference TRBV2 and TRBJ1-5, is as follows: EPEVTQTPSHQVTQMGQEVILRCVPISNHLYFYWYRQILGQKVEFLVSFYNNEISEKSEIFDDQFSVERPDGSNFTLKIRSTKLEDSAMYFCASSGRTGVQPQHFGDGTRLSIL.

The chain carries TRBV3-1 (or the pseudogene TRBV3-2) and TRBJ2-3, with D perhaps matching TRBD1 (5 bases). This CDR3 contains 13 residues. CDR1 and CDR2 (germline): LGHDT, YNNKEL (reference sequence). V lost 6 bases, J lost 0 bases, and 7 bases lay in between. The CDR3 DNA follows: TGTGCCAGCAGAAAGGGGAGCACAGATACGCAGTATTTT. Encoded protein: CASRKGSTDTQYF.

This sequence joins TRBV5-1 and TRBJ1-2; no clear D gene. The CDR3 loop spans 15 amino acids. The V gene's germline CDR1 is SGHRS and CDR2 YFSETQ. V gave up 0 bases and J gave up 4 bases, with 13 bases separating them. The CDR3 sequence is CASSLGPVSTYGYTF. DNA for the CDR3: TGCGCCAGCAGCTTGGGGCCAGTCTCCACCTATGGCTACACCTTC.

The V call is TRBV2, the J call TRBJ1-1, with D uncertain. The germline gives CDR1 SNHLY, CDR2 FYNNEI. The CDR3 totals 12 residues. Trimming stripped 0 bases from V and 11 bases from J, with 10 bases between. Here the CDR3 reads CASSEAATRAFF. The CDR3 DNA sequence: TGTGCCAGCAGTGAAGCGGCCACGAGGGCTTTCTTT. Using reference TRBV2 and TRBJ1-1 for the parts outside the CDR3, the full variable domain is EPEVTQTPSHQVTQMGQEVILRCVPISNHLYFYWYRQILGQKVEFLVSFYNNEISEKSEIFDDQFSVERPDGSNFTLKIRSTKLEDSAMYFCASSEAATRAFFGQGTRLTVV.

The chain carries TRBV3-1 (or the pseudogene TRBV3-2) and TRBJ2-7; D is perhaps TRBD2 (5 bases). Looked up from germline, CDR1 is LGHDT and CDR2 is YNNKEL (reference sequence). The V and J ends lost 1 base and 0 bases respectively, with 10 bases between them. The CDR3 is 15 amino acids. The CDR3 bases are TGTGCCAGCAGCCAAGGACTAACCGCCTCCTACGAGCAGTACTTC. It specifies CASSQGLTASYEQYF.

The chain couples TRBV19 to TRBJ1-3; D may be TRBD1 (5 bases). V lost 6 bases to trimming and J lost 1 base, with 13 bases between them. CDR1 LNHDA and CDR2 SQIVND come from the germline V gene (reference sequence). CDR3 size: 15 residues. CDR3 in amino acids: CASSRTRGSGNTIYF. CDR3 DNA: TGTGCCAGTAGCCGTACAAGGGGATCTGGAAACACCATATATTTT.

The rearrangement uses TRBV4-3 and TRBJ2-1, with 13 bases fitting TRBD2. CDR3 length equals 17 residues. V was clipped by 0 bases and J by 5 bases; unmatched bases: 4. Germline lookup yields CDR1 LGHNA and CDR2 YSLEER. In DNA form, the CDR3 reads TGCGCCAGCAGCCAAGAACTAGCGGGGGGGCCCGACAATGAGCAGTTCTTC. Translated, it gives CASSQELAGGPDNEQFF.

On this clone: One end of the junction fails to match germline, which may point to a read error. The CDR3 DNA is TGTGCCAGCAGTAAAGCGGGGGCCGGAAACACCATATATTTT. Translated: CASSKAGAGNTIYF. V usage is TRBV6-1 and J usage is TRBJ1-3; D may be TRBD1 (6 bases). This CDR3 spans 14 amino acids. Germline assignment: CDR1 MNHNS and CDR2 SASEGT.

The chain's CDR3 is CASRPDSTYGYTF. CDR3 DNA: TGTGCCAGCAGACCGGACAGTACCTATGGCTACACCTTC. The chain employs TRBV6-5 and TRBJ1-2, with D tentatively TRBD1 (6 bases). CDR3 length equals 13 residues. Germline loops: CDR1 MNHEY, CDR2 SVGAGI. V was shortened by 6 bases and J by 4 bases, with 12 bases between the two germline ends.

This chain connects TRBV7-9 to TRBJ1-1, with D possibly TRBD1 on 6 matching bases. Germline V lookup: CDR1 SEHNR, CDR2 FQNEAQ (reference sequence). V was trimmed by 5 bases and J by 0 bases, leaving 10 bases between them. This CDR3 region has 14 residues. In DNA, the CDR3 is TGTGCCAGCAGCACCAGGGGTTTGAACACTGAAGCTTTCTTT. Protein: CASSTRGLNTEAFF.

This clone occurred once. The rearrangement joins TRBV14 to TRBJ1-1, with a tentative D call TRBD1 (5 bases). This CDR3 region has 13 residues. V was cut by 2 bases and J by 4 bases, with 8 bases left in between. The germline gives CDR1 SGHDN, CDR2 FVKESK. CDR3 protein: CASSQQGTTEAFF. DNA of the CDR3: TGTGCCAGCAGCCAACAGGGTACCACTGAAGCTTTCTTT.

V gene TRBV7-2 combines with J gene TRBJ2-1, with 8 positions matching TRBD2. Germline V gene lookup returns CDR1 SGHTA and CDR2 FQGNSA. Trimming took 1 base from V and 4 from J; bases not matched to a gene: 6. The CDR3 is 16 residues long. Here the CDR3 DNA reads TGTGCCAGCAGCTTAGGAGGTGGCGGGGGGTACAATGAGCAGTTCTTC. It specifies CASSLGGGGGYNEQFF. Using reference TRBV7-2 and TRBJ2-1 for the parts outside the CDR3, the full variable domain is GAGVSQSPSNKVTEKGKDVELRCDPISGHTALYWYRQSLGQGLEFLIYFQGNSAPDKSGLPSDRFSAERTGGSVSTLTIQRTQQEDSAVYLCASSLGGGGGYNEQFFGPGTRLTVL.

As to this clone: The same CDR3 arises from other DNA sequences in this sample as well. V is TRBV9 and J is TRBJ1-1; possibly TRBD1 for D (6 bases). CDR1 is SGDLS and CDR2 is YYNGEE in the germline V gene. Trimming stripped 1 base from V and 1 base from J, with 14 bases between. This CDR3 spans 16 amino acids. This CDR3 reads CASSVSGGRPNTEAFF. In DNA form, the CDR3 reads TGTGCCAGCAGCGTATCCGGGGGGCGCCCGAACACTGAAGCTTTCTTT.